Sequencing of this T cell receptor (beta chain) was carried out in a study of shared clonotypes between healthy human individuals (TCRdb year 2020). The study in broad terms: The cohort included a few men and a couple of women between 18 and 49 years of age. For each donor, three plates each were used for CD4 naive and CD4 memory, two plates were used for CD8 naive, and one plate was used for CD8 memory. Blood TCR repertoires of five healthy adults were deeply sequenced to estimate repertoire size and the extent of clonotype sharing between individuals. Between about 0.8 and 8.9 billion PBMCs per donor were obtained by leukapheresis. Libraries were prepared and TCR repertoires were sequenced by different laboratories using diverse techniques, in order to increase sequencing depth and limit assay-specific biases. Overall study results and their limits: Pairwise subsampling indicated that sequencing depth was expected to affect the degree of clonotype sharing among donors. When several donors were compared, the shared fraction of clonotypes was around 5.1% for naive CD4, around 4% for naive CD8, 2% to 2.5% for memory CD4, and roughly 0.4% for memory CD8. Rarefaction of sorted-subset datasets indicated incomplete sequencing despite the large sequencing depth. Compared with non-shared clonotypes, clonotypes shared by all four sorted-subset donors had higher generation probabilities. Estimated clonotype richness was generally larger for naive than for memory subsets. Because the study included only a small number of donors, the genetic and exposure-history diversity represented was limited. Only blood was sampled, and tissue TCR repertoires likely differ from those in blood.

As concerns this clone: Its antigen is not yet known. No clone much larger than this one lies a single base away; base qualities are absent.

The donors were healthy, HIV-negative adults with no recently reported acute infections or vaccinations. Every donor was a Caucasian adult residing in Nashville, Tennessee, USA. Magnetic negative selection was used to enrich CD4+ T cells, after which naive cells were positively selected on CD45RA and the negative fraction became the memory subset. After blood collection by leukapheresis, PBMCs were isolated using Ficoll-Histopaque density gradient centrifugation and then cryopreserved in the vapor phase of liquid nitrogen. Analytical flow cytometry was used to check the purity and quantity of each magnetically sorted T cell population. Genomic DNA was isolated from each sorted fraction and quantified by UV absorbance on a Nanodrop 2000c. Using the deep immunoSEQ assay, TCR CDR3 regions were amplified from genomic DNA by multiplex PCR. For each cell subset, the extracted genomic DNA was distributed evenly across all wells of several immunoSEQ 96-well plates, and each plate served as one replicate. Each replicate PCR for sorted subsets received 150 to 250 ng genomic DNA, equal to tens of thousands of T cell genomes. The purified libraries were quantified using a Qubit 3.0 fluorometer, sized with a Bioanalyzer 2100, and then quantified again using the KAPA Library Quantification kit. Every immunoSEQ 96-well plate was sequenced on a dedicated single-read 150-cycle Illumina NextSeq 550 flow cell. Per the authors' processing: The immunoSEQ output contained only junctional sequences without quality scores, so filtering could not match that applied to full-length reads. To assign V/J genes and CDR3, sequences were annotated using PyIR, a Python wrapper for IgBLAST v1.9, with IMGT germline references. Reads were filtered out if the reads had weak V/J assignments (E-value above 1e-6), no CDR3, stop codons, out-of-frame junctions, or ambiguous translated residues. V3J clonotypes were defined as sequences sharing the same inferred V gene, J gene, and CDR3 amino acid sequence. The percentage overlap between two repertoires was calculated by dividing the number of shared unique clonotypes by the size of the smaller repertoire. Richness of each repertoire was evaluated using RTK rarefaction, the Chao1 estimator, and Recon v2.1 estimates of unobserved clonotypes. OLGA was used to compute generation probabilities for all TCRbeta clonotypes that the gDNA method yielded from four donors. The table comes from immuneACCESS by way of TCRdb, which keeps in-frame sequences with V and J called. Part of the clones is missing from these tables; in studies checked, under half for an unresolved V gene and the rest for unknown reasons. V, J and clone size are taken as reported in that table, and D and trimming were inferred from the DNA itself. The sample table records a few million clones; around nine tenths of these occur just once. More than 0.12% of the sample lies in the top ten.

This TCR was recovered from a man aged 18 to 29 in good health. The sequencing input was naive CD4+ T cells sorted from blood. The sample's cell subset or site label, decoded: CD45RA+ positively selected.

The sequenced DNA: TGTGCCAGCAGTTACTCAGGGCAGGGGACCTATGGCTACACCTTC. It translates to CASSYSGQGTYGYTF. In this chain, TRBV6-5 is recombined with TRBJ1-2; TRBD1 might be the D gene, on 6 matching bases. Including the terminal cysteine and phenylalanine, the CDR3 comprises 15 residues. Here the CDR3 DNA is all that survives: 45 bases in frame from base 1. Sequences MNHEY (CDR1) and SVGAGI (CDR2) are obtained from the germline V gene. V and J lose 0 bases and 4 bases, and a span of 12 bases separates them.